The next 3 T cell receptor beta chains were all read from a single sample in a study of cytomegalovirus exposure and HLA in healthy donors. PCR amplification relied on 60 Vbeta primers (plus 13 Jbeta primers). Method: immunoSEQ multiplex PCR; TCRdb's copy keeps in-frame clones and lacks some. The data contain roughly 120,000 clones, around four fifths of them singletons. What was sequenced was PBMCs. These receptors all stem from a woman in her forties or fifties in good health and CMV-seropositive.

This chain uses TRBV29-1 with TRBJ2-1; TRBD1 aligns across 9 bases. The germline gives CDR1 SQVTM, CDR2 ANQGSEA. The CDR3 sequence is 14 residues long. With 3 bases clipped from V and 7 bases from J, the junction kept 7 bases outside the gene matches. CDR3 residues: CSVEGGTGRNEQFF. The DNA of the CDR3 is TGCAGCGTTGAGGGGGGGACAGGGAGGAATGAGCAGTTCTTC.

V is TRBV10-3 and J is TRBJ2-5, with 15 bases that match TRBD2. Trimming at V came to 4 bases and at J to 5 bases, leaving 5 bases not matched to a gene. Germline values: CDR1 ENHRY, CDR2 SYGVKD. There are 16 residues in the CDR3. CDR3 amino acids: CAISGTSGGADETQYF. CDR3 in DNA: TGTGCCATCAGTGGGACTAGCGGGGGGGCGGACGAGACCCAGTACTTC.

This clone has a single count. V is TRBV4-3 and J is TRBJ2-5; TRBD2 matches at 9 bases. Germline CDR1 LGHNA, CDR2 YSLEER. The V segment lost 4 bases and the J segment 0 bases; nucleotides outside the gene matches: 12. The CDR3 runs 18 residues. The CDR3 protein is CASSPGRDSSGDQETQYF. In DNA, the CDR3 is TGCGCCAGCAGCCCCGGGAGGGATTCTAGCGGGGACCAAGAGACCCAGTACTTC.